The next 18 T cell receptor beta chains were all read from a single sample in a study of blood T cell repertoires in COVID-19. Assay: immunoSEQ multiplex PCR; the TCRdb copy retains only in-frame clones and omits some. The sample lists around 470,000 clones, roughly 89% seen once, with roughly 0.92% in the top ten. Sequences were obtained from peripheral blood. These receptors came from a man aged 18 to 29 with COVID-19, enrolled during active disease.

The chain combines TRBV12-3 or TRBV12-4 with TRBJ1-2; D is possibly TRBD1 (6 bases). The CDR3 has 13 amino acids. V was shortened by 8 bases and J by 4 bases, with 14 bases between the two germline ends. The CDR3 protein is CASLTTGRYGYTF. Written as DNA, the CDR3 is TGTGCCAGCTTAACGACAGGCCGCTATGGCTACACCTTC.

The CDR3 coding sequence is TGTGCCAGCAGCTTAGGCGTAGGGGGCCTAGATACGCAGTATTTT. It translates to CASSLGVGGLDTQYF. The J gene is TRBJ2-3, the V gene TRBV7-2; 7 nucleotides match TRBD1. Unmatched junction bases numbered 6, after V lost 1 base and J lost 5 bases. From germline, CDR1 is SGHTA and CDR2 FQGNSA. This CDR3 has 15 residues.

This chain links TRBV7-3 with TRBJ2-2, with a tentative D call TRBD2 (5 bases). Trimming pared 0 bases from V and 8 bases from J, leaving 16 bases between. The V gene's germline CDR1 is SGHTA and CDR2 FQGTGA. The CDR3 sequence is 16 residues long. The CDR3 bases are TGTGCCAGCAGCTTAACGTCGGTGGGAGTTCAGGGGGAGCTGTTTTTT. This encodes CASSLTSVGVQGELFF.

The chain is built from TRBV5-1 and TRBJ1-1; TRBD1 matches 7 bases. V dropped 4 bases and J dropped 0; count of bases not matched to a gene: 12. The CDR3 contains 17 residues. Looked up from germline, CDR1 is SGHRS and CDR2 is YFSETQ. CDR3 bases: TGCGCCAGCAGCCTACAGGGGACCGGAGAGATGAACACTGAAGCTTTCTTT. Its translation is CASSLQGTGEMNTEAFF.

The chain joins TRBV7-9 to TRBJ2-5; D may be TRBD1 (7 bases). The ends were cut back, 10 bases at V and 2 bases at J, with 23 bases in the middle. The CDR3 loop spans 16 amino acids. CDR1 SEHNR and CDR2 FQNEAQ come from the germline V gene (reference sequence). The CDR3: CATARATGAGQETQYF. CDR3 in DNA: TGTGCCACCGCGCGGGCTACAGGGGCGGGGCAAGAGACCCAGTACTTC.

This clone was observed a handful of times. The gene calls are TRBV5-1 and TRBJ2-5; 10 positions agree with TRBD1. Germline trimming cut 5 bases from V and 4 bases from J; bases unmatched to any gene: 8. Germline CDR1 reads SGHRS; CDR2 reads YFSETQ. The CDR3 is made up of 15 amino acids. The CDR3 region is CASSTLGDRGETQYF. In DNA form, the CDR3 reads TGCGCCAGCAGTACGTTGGGGGACAGGGGAGAGACCCAGTACTTC.

CDR3 sequence (DNA): TGTGCCAGCAGCCCTCCGGGACAGGGGGCTTTGAATACGCAGTATTTT. Encoded protein: CASSPPGQGALNTQYF. The chain is built from TRBV3-1 (or the pseudogene TRBV3-2) and TRBJ2-3; 12 nucleotides agree with TRBD1. Germline-derived CDR1 and CDR2 are LGHDT and YNNKEL (reference sequence). This CDR3 has 16 amino acids. Losses at the gene ends were 4 bases for V and 7 bases for J; bases not matched to a gene: 9.

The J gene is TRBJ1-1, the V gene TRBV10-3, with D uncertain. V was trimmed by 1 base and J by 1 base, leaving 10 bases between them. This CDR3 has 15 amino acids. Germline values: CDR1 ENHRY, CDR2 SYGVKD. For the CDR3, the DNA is TGTGCCATCAGTGAGTTGGCGGGAGGGAACACTGAAGCTTTCTTT. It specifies CAISELAGGNTEAFF.

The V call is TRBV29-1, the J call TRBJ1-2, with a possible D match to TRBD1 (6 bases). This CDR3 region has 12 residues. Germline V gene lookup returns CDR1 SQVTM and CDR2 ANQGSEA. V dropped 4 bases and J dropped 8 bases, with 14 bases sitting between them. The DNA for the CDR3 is TGCAGCGTTGTTTGGGGGCTGGGGGGCTACACCTTC. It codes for CSVVWGLGGYTF. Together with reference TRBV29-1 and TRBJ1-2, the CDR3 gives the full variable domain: SAVISQKPSRDICQRGTSLTIQCQVDSQVTMMFWYRQQPGQSLTLIATANQGSEATYESGFVIDKFPISRPNLTFSTLTVSNMSPEDSSIYLCSVVWGLGGYTFGSGTRLTVV.

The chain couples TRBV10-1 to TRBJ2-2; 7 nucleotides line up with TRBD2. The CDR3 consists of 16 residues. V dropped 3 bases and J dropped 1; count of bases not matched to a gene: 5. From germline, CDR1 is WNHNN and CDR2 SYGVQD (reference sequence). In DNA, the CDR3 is TGCGCCAGCAGTGAATACGAGCGGGGGAACACCGGGGAGCTGTTTTTT. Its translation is CASSEYERGNTGELFF.

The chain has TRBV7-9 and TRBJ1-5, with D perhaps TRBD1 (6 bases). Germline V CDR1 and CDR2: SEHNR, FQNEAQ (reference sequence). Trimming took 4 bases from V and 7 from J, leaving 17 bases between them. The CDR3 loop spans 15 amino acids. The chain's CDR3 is CASSSPGDTGQPQHF. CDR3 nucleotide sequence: TGTGCCAGCAGCTCTCCAGGGGACACAGGCCAGCCCCAGCATTTT.

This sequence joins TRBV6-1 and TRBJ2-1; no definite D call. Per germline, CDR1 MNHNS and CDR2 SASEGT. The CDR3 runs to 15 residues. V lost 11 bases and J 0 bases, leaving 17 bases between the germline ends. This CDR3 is CASKEVSYSYNEQFF. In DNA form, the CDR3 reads TGTGCCTCAAAAGAAGTAAGCTACTCCTACAATGAGCAGTTCTTC.

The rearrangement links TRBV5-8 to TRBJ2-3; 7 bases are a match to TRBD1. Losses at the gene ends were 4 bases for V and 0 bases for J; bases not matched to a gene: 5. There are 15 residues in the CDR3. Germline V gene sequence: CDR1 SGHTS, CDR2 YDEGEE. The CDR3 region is CASSPRDRSTDTQYF. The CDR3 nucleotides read TGTGCCAGCAGCCCCCGGGACAGAAGCACAGATACGCAGTATTTT.

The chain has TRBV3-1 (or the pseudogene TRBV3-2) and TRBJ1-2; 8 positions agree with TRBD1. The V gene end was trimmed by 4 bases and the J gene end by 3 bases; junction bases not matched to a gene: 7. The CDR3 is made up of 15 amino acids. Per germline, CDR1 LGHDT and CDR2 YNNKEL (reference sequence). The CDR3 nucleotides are TGTGCCAGCAGCCTATACACAGGGGGGGACTATGGCTACACCTTC. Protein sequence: CASSLYTGGDYGYTF.

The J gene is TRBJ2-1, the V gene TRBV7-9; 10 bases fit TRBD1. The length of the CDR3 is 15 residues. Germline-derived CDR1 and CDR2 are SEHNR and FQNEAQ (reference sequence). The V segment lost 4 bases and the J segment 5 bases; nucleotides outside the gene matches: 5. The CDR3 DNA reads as TGTGCCAGCAGCTCGACAGGGGGCAAAAACAATGAGCAGTTCTTC. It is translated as CASSSTGGKNNEQFF.

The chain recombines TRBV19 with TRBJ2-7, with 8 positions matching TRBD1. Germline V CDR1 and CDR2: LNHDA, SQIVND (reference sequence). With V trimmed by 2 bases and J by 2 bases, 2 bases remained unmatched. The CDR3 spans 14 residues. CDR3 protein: CASSITGGTYEQYF. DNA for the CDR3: TGTGCCAGTAGTATAACAGGGGGAACCTACGAGCAGTACTTC. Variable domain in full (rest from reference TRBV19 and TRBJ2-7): DGGITQSPKYLFRKEGQNVTLSCEQNLNHDAMYWYRQDPGQGLRLIYYSQIVNDFQKGDIAEGYSVSREKKESFPLTVTSAQKNPTAFYLCASSITGGTYEQYFGPGTRLTVT.

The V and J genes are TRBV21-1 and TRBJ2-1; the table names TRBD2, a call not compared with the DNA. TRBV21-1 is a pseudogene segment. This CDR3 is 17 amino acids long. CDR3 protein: CASSLPPRLAGINEQFF. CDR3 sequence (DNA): TGTGCCAGCAGCCTACCGCCGAGACTAGCAGGTATTAATGAGCAGTTCTTC.

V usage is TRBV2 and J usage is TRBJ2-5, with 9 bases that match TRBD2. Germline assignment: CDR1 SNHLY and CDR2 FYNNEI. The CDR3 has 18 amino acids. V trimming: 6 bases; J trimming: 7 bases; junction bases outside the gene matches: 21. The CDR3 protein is CASSPRVGLRGGLLTQYF. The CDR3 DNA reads TGTGCCAGCAGCCCTCGTGTCGGGTTGCGGGGGGGTTTATTGACCCAGTACTTC.